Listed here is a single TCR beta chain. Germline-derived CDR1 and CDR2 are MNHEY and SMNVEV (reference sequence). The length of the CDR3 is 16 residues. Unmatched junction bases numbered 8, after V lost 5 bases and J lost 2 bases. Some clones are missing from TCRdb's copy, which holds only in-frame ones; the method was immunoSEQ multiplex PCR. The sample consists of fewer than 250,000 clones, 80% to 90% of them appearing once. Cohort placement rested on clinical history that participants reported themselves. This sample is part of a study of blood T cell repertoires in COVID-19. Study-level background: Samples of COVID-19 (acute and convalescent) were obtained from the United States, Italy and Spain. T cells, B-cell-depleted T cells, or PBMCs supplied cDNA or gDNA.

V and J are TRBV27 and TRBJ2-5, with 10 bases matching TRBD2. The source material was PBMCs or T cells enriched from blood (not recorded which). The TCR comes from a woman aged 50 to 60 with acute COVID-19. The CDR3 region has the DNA TGTGCCAGCAGTACCCTAGGACTAGCGGATCAAGAGACCCAGTACTTC. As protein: CASSTLGLADQETQYF.